The TCR beta chain under discussion was sequenced for a study of blood T cells in healthy people across ages. Germline assignment: CDR1 SQVTM and CDR2 ANQGSEA. There are 20 residues in the CDR3. The trim removed 7 bases at V and 0 bases at J, leaving 24 bases unmatched. The sample providers were healthy Caucasian people from Russia, aged roughly 6 to 90. This clonotype turned up a few times. The antigen is unknown. General study points: Diversity estimates from one million T cells were considered underestimates.

A J-beta primer mix and a sample-barcoded 5' primer were used in a second PCR of about 7 to 12 cycles. TCRdb ran MiXCR on the 5' RACE reads and lists one entry per CDR3 protein. The data contain 850,000 to 1,000,000 distinct CDR3 sequences, just over 50% of them singletons. Sequencing was performed on blood. This clonotype was sampled from a woman aged 55-70 years in good health. The genes are TRBV29-1 and TRBJ2-7, with 10 bases matching TRBD2. CDR3 loop: CSGTPPHEREGPFSSYEQYF. The CDR3, as DNA: TGCAGCGGCACTCCCCCTCATGAGCGGGAGGGCCCCTTCAGCTCCTACGAGCAGTACTTC.